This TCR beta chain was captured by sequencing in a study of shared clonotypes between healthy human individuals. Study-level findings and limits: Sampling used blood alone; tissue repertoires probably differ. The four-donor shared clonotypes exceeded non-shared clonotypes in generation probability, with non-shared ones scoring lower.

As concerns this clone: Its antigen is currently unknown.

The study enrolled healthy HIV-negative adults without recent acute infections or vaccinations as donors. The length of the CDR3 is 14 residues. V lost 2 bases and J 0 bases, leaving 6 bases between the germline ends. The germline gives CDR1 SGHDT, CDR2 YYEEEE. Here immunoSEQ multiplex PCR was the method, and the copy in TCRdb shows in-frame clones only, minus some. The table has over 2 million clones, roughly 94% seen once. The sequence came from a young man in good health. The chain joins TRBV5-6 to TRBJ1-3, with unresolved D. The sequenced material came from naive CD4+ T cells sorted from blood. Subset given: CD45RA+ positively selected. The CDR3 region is CASSFGTSGNTIYF. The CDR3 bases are TGTGCCAGCAGCTTTGGTACCTCTGGAAACACCATATATTTT.